The 10 T cell receptor beta chains below come from one sample, sequenced in a study of early T cells in non-severe SARS-CoV-2 infection. Each CDR3 protein is one row after TCRdb ran MiXCR on the 5' RACE reads. Counted here are approximately 100,000 distinct CDR3 sequences, about 10% occurring once; the ten biggest clones make up 5.1%. The source material was whole blood. The receptor set was obtained from an adult who was a healthcare worker with PCR-confirmed SARS-CoV-2 infection or an uninfected control (not recorded which).

This clonotype was recorded many times. The rearrangement uses TRBV2 and TRBJ1-5; D unresolved. V was shortened by 5 bases and J by 0 bases, with 5 bases between the two germline ends. CDR3 length equals 13 residues. CDR1 and CDR2 (germline): SNHLY, FYNNEI. The CDR3: CASSPDSNQPQHF. CDR3 bases: TGTGCCAGCAGTCCAGATAGCAATCAGCCCCAGCATTTT.

The gene calls are TRBV30 and TRBJ1-1; weak D call: TRBD1 (6 bases). Germline assignment: CDR1 GTSNPN and CDR2 SVGIG (reference sequence). V was clipped by 4 bases and J by 4 bases, with 13 bases between them. The CDR3 is 13 amino acids. The CDR3 reads CAWTTGQFTEAFF. CDR3 DNA sequence: TGTGCCTGGACCACGGGACAATTCACTGAAGCTTTCTTT.

The V and J genes are TRBV7-3 and TRBJ2-3; D remains unclear. The CDR3 is 13 amino acids. Germline V lookup: CDR1 SGHTA, CDR2 FQGTGA. The ends were cut back, 5 bases at V and 1 base at J, with 7 bases in the middle. The CDR3 region is CASSPTGTDTQYF. The CDR3 DNA sequence: TGTGCCAGCAGCCCGACTGGCACAGATACGCAGTATTTT.

The chain recombines TRBV6-1 with TRBJ2-2; D is unresolved. V lost 3 bases and J 6 bases, leaving 14 bases between the germline ends. Germline assignment: CDR1 MNHNS and CDR2 SASEGT. The CDR3 extends over 15 amino acids. As DNA, the CDR3 is TGTGCCAGCAGTGAGGGCAGCCGAATCGCCGGGGAGCTGTTTTTT. Residues: CASSEGSRIAGELFF.

The J gene is TRBJ2-1, the V gene TRBV27, with a tentative D call TRBD2 (6 bases). Germline V CDR1 and CDR2: MNHEY, SMNVEV (reference sequence). This CDR3 has 14 amino acids. V lost 9 bases to trimming and J lost 9 bases, with 21 bases between them. CDR3 loop: CASRQRREQGEQFF. CDR3 bases: TGTGCCAGTCGTCAAAGGAGGGAGCAAGGTGAGCAGTTCTTC.

This clonotype was seen ten or more times. The chain carries TRBV7-2 and TRBJ1-1, with D unresolved. The germline V gene has CDR1 SGHTA and CDR2 FQGNSA. The CDR3 is 15 amino acids. The V and J ends lost 5 bases and 4 bases respectively, with 17 bases between them. CDR3 sequence reads: CASSPDGRGGTEAFF. CDR3 in DNA: TGTGCCAGCAGCCCGGACGGAAGAGGAGGCACTGAAGCTTTCTTT. Supplemented by reference TRBV7-2 and TRBJ1-1, the full variable domain reads GAGVSQSPSNKVTEKGKDVELRCDPISGHTALYWYRQSLGQGLEFLIYFQGNSAPDKSGLPSDRFSAERTGGSVSTLTIQRTQQEDSAVYLCASSPDGRGGTEAFFGQGTRLTVV.

This clonotype has a handful of counts. The chain couples TRBV2 to TRBJ1-2, with D tentatively TRBD1 (5 bases). The V gene lost 6 bases and the J gene lost 8 bases, with 16 bases spanning the gap. CDR3 size: 13 residues. Germline V gene sequence: CDR1 SNHLY, CDR2 FYNNEI. The DNA for the CDR3 is TGTGCCAGCAGCATTGGGGCAGGGACCGGCTACACCTTC. Translated: CASSIGAGTGYTF. The entire variable domain, with the rest obtained from reference TRBV2 and TRBJ1-2, is as follows: EPEVTQTPSHQVTQMGQEVILRCVPISNHLYFYWYRQILGQKVEFLVSFYNNEISEKSEIFDDQFSVERPDGSNFTLKIRSTKLEDSAMYFCASSIGAGTGYTFGSGTRLTVV.

This clonotype has a count of ten or more. The genes are TRBV29-1 and TRBJ2-1, with 10 positions matching TRBD1. Germline values: CDR1 SQVTM, CDR2 ANQGSEA. V lost 6 bases to trimming and J lost 9 bases; unmatched junction nucleotides: 8. The CDR3 has 13 amino acids. The chain's CDR3 is CSVPGQGFGEQFF. CDR3 bases: TGCAGCGTCCCGGGACAGGGGTTCGGTGAGCAGTTCTTC.

This clonotype was observed a single time. V is TRBV2 and J is TRBJ2-5; possible D gene TRBD2, 5 bases. V lost 3 bases and J lost 5, with 7 bases in between. The CDR3 is 12 amino acids. Germline V gene data show CDR1 as SNHLY and CDR2 as FYNNEI. The CDR3 DNA follows: TGTGCCAGCAGTGACCGGGATGAGACCCAGTACTTC. Encoded protein: CASSDRDETQYF.

The chain uses TRBV27 and TRBJ1-1; perhaps TRBD1 as D (6 bases). This CDR3 contains 13 residues. V was shortened by 3 bases and J by 8 bases, with 13 bases between the two germline ends. Germline V gives CDR1 MNHEY, CDR2 SMNVEV (reference sequence). The CDR3 here is CASSFAGTSEAFF. In DNA form, the CDR3 reads TGTGCCAGCAGTTTCGCCGGGACATCGGAAGCTTTCTTT.